The clone carrying this T cell receptor (beta chain) has a handful of counts. Unmatched junction bases numbered 14, after V lost 5 bases and J lost 3 bases. Germline values: CDR1 SGHRS, CDR2 YFSETQ. This CDR3 has 17 residues. The sample comes from a study of cytomegalovirus exposure and HLA in healthy donors. PCR amplification relied on 60 Vbeta primers (plus 13 Jbeta primers). Method: immunoSEQ multiplex PCR; TCRdb's copy keeps in-frame clones and lacks some. The table includes under 150,000 clones, approximately 78% detected once. Sequenced sample: PBMCs. The receptor comes from a human donor in good health. V and J are TRBV5-1 and TRBJ2-3; 8 positions agree with TRBD1. The CDR3 sequence: CASRQRQTRQGTDTQYF. For the CDR3, the DNA is TGCGCCAGCAGGCAACGTCAAACAAGACAGGGGACAGATACGCAGTATTTT.